A single sample is the source of the 14 T cell receptor beta chains below, sequenced in a study of regulatory T cells in long-lasting Graves disease. The authors built TCR beta libraries using iRepertoire HTBI primers and Arm-PCR of CDR3 regions. TCRdb re-called the multiplex PCR reads through MiXCR, storing one row per CDR3 protein. The sample has about 220,000 distinct CDR3 sequences, approximately 18% seen once. Stated time point: newly diagnosed GD, antithyroid drugs for less than 3 months. Following extraction of RNA from PBMCs, that RNA was used to make the TCR library. These data also formed part of another study, on T cells in Graves' hyperthyroidism and ophthalmopathy.

The sample was peripheral blood mononuclear cells (PBMCs), taken at new diagnosis, from a patient treated with antithyroid drugs. These TCRs come from a woman between 25 and 40 years old with Graves disease.

Many counts were recorded for this clonotype. The V call is TRBV10-3, the J call TRBJ1-3; 8 bases map to TRBD1. Germline V gives CDR1 ENHRY, CDR2 SYGVKD. V lost 5 bases and J lost 0; bases outside the gene matches: 6. CDR3 length equals 16 residues. DNA of the CDR3: TGTGCCATCAGTTCCCCAGACAGGGGCTCTGGAAACACCATATATTTT. Translated, it gives CAISSPDRGSGNTIYF.

The sample holds many counts of this clonotype. The rearrangement links TRBV15 to TRBJ2-3; D unresolved. The CDR3 spans 14 residues. V was trimmed by 1 base and J by 4 bases, leaving 9 bases between them. CDR1 and CDR2 (germline): LNHNV, YYDKDF (reference sequence). The CDR3 DNA sequence: TGTGCCACCAGCAGAGGTGGGTCCGCAGATACGCAGTATTTT. Protein sequence: CATSRGGSADTQYF.

Concerning this clonotype: This clone may be a read error of a much larger clone one base away. This CDR3 fails to terminate in the conserved phenylalanine or tryptophan, so it likely reflects a read error. This rearrangement joins TRBV11-2 to TRBJ1-3, with D unclear. Trimming shortened V by 6 bases and J by 4 bases, and 16 bases separated the two germline ends. The CDR3 is made up of 15 amino acids. Germline CDR1 is SGHAT and CDR2 is FQNNGV. The CDR3 protein is CASRPKSGLGNTIYL. The DNA of the CDR3 is TGTGCCAGCAGACCTAAATCAGGTTTAGGAAACACCATATATCTT.

Only one count was recorded for this clonotype. This sequence joins TRBV9 and TRBJ2-1; 8 nucleotides agree with TRBD2. V lost 3 bases to trimming and J lost 0 bases; unmatched junction nucleotides: 5. This CDR3 comprises 16 residues. The V gene's germline CDR1 is SGDLS and CDR2 YYNGEE. The CDR3 DNA reads as TGTGCCAGCAGCGCGTTAGCGGGGAGCTCCTACAATGAGCAGTTCTTC. Translated: CASSALAGSSYNEQFF. The variable domain in full, completed from reference TRBV9 and TRBJ2-1, reads DSGVTQTPKHLITATGQRVTLRCSPRSGDLSVYWYQQSLDQGLQFLIQYYNGEERAKGNILERFSAQQFPDLHSELNLSSLELGDSALYFCASSALAGSSYNEQFFGPGTRLTVL.

This clonotype was counted ten times or more. The chain combines TRBV20-1 with TRBJ2-3; 8 positions agree with TRBD2. The germline V gene has CDR1 DFQATT and CDR2 SNEGSKA (reference sequence). Trimming removed 2 bases from V and 4 bases from J; junction bases left unmatched: 5. The CDR3 sequence is 14 residues long. The CDR3 spells CSARPLGGADTQYF. In DNA, the CDR3 is TGCAGTGCTAGACCCCTCGGGGGGGCAGATACGCAGTATTTT.

This clonotype has at least ten counts. V usage is TRBV27 and J usage is TRBJ1-6; 11 nucleotides align to TRBD1. The germline V gene has CDR1 MNHEY and CDR2 SMNVEV (reference sequence). This CDR3 spans 15 amino acids. V dropped 2 bases and J dropped 9; count of bases not matched to a gene: 3. The CDR3 here is CASSLEGTGGSPLHF. DNA of the CDR3: TGTGCCAGCAGTTTAGAAGGGACAGGGGGTTCACCCCTCCACTTT.

This clonotype was counted only a few times. The J gene is TRBJ1-5, the V gene TRBV20-1; tentatively, D is TRBD1 (5 bases). V was shortened by 4 bases and J by 3 bases, with 16 bases between the two germline ends. The CDR3 is 15 amino acids. Germline CDR1 DFQATT, CDR2 SNEGSKA (reference sequence). CDR3 nucleotides: TGCAGTGCTACCCCGGCCCGACAGTCCAATCAGCCCCAGCATTTT. Its protein is CSATPARQSNQPQHF.

The V and J genes are TRBV7-3 and TRBJ2-3, with 8 nucleotides matching TRBD2. Trimming at V came to 5 bases and at J to 6 bases, leaving 4 bases not matched to a gene. Germline lookup yields CDR1 SGHTA and CDR2 FQGTGA. The CDR3 has 13 residues. CDR3 amino acids: CASSLSGVDTQYF. In DNA form, the CDR3 reads TGTGCCAGCAGCCTTAGCGGGGTGGATACGCAGTATTTT.

This clonotype occurred a few times. The chain recombines TRBV9 with TRBJ2-1, with D perhaps TRBD2 (5 bases). V was trimmed by 2 bases and J by 7 bases, leaving 19 bases between them. Germline CDR1 SGDLS, CDR2 YYNGEE. The CDR3 totals 16 residues. This chain's CDR3 is CASSVYTRMEVNEQFF. The DNA for the CDR3 is TGTGCCAGCAGCGTTTACACCCGAATGGAGGTGAATGAGCAGTTCTTC.

A note on this clonotype: Only one base separates this from a far larger clonotype, so it likely reflects a read error. DNA of the CDR3: TGTGCCAGCAGCCGACTAGCGGGCTACAATGAGCAGTACTTC. Protein sequence: CASSRLAGYNEQYF. J is TRBJ2-5 and V is TRBV28, with 10 bases that match TRBD2. The CDR3 runs 14 residues. The germline CDR1 and CDR2 sequences are MDHEN and SYDVKM. Unmatched junction bases numbered 12, after V lost 6 bases and J lost 11 bases.

This clonotype was counted ten times or more. J is TRBJ1-4 and V is TRBV6-2 or TRBV6-3; the match to TRBD1 covers 9 bases. The germline V gene has CDR1 MNHEY and CDR2 SVGEGT. V dropped 3 bases and J dropped 5; count of bases not matched to a gene: 4. The CDR3 runs to 15 residues. In DNA, the CDR3 is TGTGCCAGCAGTTATCGTGGGACAGGGAATGAAAAACTGTTTTTT. Translating gives CASSYRGTGNEKLFF.

This clonotype was seen just once. The gene calls are TRBV12-3 or TRBV12-4 and TRBJ2-7; the match to TRBD1 covers 9 bases. The CDR3 sequence is 14 residues long. With 5 bases clipped from V and 3 bases from J, the junction kept 5 bases outside the gene matches. CDR3 in amino acids: CASSPRQGGYEQYF. CDR3 nucleotide sequence: TGTGCCAGCAGTCCTCGACAGGGGGGCTACGAGCAGTACTTC.

This clonotype was counted at least ten times. The chain employs TRBV7-8 and TRBJ2-5; a weak D match, TRBD1 (6 bases). The V and J ends lost 0 bases and 5 bases respectively, with 19 bases between them. This CDR3 comprises 17 residues. From germline, CDR1 is SGHVS and CDR2 FQNEAQ. CDR3 loop: CASSLAVGYRAQETQYF. The CDR3 nucleotides read TGTGCCAGCAGCTTAGCAGTGGGGTACAGGGCTCAGGAGACCCAGTACTTC.

At least ten counts were recorded for this clonotype. The CDR3 spells CASSLELATSSYNEQFF. The DNA of the CDR3 is TGCGCCAGCAGCTTGGAACTAGCGACTAGCTCCTACAATGAGCAGTTCTTC. V usage is TRBV5-1 and J usage is TRBJ2-1, with 7 bases identical to TRBD2. Trimming at V came to 0 bases and at J to 0 bases, leaving 6 bases not matched to a gene. CDR3 length: 17 residues. Germline loops: CDR1 SGHRS, CDR2 YFSETQ.